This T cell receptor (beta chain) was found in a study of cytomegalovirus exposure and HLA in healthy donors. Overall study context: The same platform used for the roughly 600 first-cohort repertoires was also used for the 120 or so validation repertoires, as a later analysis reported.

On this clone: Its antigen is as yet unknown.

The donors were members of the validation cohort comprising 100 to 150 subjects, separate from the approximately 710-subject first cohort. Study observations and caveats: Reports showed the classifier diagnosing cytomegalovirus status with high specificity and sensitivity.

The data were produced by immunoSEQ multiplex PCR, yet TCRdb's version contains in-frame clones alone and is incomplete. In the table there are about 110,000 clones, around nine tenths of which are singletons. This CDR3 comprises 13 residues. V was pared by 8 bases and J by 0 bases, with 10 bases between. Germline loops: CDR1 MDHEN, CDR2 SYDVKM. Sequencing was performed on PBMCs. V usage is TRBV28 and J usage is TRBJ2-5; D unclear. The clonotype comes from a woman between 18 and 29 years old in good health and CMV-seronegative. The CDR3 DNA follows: TGTGCCAGCCTGTCCGGGTACCAAGAGACCCAGTACTTC. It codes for CASLSGYQETQYF. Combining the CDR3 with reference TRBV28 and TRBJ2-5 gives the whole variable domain DVKVTQSSRYLVKRTGEKVFLECVQDMDHENMFWYRQDPGLGLRLIYFSYDVKMKEKGDIPEGYSVSREKKERFSLILESASTNQTSMYLCASLSGYQETQYFGPGTRLLVL.